This paragraph reports one TCR beta chain. Its antigen remains unknown. Per the original methods: Lowest detectable productive clonotype frequency was 2.59 x 10-5. Sequenced by immunoSEQ multiplex PCR; TCRdb stores in-frame clones only, minus some. V and J calls and clone size are those listed in that table; D and trimming were worked out from the DNA. The data show approximately 31,000 clones, approximately 70% seen once. There are 16 residues in the CDR3. Germline values: CDR1 SGHAT, CDR2 FQNNGV. V shed 3 bases and J 9 bases; nucleotides not matched to a gene: 6. The sample is drawn from a study of STAT5B mutations in CD4+ large granular lymphocyte leukemia. Broader study findings: 8/27 top patient clones versus 2/35 control clones were TRBV06-family. Without HLA matching, higher CD4+ than CD8+ T-LGLL clonality could reflect small sample size. CD4-sorted patient repertoires seemed more clonal than healthy CD4+ repertoires.

Input material: CD4+ T cells from blood buffy coats. The receptor was derived from a human donor in good health. The chain is built from TRBV11-2 and TRBJ2-1; the match to TRBD2 covers 15 bases. CDR3 residues: CASSFGLAGGLGEQFF. The CDR3 DNA reads TGTGCCAGCAGCTTCGGACTAGCGGGGGGGCTGGGTGAGCAGTTCTTC.